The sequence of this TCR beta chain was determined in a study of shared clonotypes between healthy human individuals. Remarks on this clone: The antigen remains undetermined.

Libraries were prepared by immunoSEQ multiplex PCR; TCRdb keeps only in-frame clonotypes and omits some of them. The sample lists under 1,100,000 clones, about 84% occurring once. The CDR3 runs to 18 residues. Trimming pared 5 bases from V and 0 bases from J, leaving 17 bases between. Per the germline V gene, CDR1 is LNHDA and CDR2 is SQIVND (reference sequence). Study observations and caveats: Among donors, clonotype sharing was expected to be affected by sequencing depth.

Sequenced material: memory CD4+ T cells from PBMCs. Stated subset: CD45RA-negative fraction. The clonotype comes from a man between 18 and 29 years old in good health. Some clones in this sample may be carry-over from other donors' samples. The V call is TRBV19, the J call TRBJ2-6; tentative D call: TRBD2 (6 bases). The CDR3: CASSSPRGTDSGANVLTF. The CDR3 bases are TGTGCCAGTAGTTCCCCTCGCGGGACGGACTCTGGGGCCAACGTCCTGACTTTC.